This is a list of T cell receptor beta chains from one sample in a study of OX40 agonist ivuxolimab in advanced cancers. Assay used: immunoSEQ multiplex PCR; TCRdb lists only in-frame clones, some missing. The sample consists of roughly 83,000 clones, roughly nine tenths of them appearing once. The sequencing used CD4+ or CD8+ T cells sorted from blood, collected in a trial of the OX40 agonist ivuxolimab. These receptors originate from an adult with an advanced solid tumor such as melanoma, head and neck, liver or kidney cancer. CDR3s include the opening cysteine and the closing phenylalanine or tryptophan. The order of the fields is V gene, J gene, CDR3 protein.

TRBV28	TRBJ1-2	CASRPGQGASYYGYTF
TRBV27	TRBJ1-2	CASRHRGQGRYPPYGYTF
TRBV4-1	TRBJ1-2	CASSQDGGGIYGYTF
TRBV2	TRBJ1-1	CASYQGKGFTEAFF
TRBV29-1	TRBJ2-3	CSVEDLTRDIVSDTQYF
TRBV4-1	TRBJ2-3	CASSQRVTDTQYF
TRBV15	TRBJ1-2	CATSSFNRGGYGYTF
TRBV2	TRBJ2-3	CASRLAGTLDTQYF
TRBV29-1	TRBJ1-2	CSAIFTGDPYGYTF
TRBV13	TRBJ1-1	CASSLGSGSYTEAFF